This T cell receptor beta chain emerged from a study of CD8+ T cells in alopecia areata. Study at large: Severity was scored as percentage of affected scalp area in treated patients. Study findings and constraints: The study found that many expanded lesional clones persisted in scalp and blood during tofacitinib.

The treatment denotes: oral pan-JAK inhibitor, 5-10 mg twice daily. The sequencing template was cDNA reverse transcribed from extracted RNA. Assay: immunoSEQ multiplex PCR; the TCRdb copy retains only in-frame clones and omits some. The sample contains fewer than 250,000 clones, approximately 56% of which appear only once. In regard to this clone: Its target is unknown.

The receptor was derived from a human donor with alopecia areata. This specimen consisted of CD4+ T cells sorted from blood, obtained at week 4, from a patient treated with tofacitinib.

CDR3 sequence: CAWQGASGYTF. The CDR3, as DNA: TGTGCCTGGCAGGGGGCGAGCGGCTACACCTTC. The V call is TRBV30, the J call TRBJ1-2; 8 positions agree with TRBD1. The CDR3 loop spans 11 amino acids. Trimming at V came to 5 bases and at J to 8 bases, leaving 4 bases not matched to a gene. Germline CDR1 GTSNPN, CDR2 SVGIG (reference sequence).